The source of this T cell receptor beta chain is a study of blood T cells in healthy people across ages (dated by TCRdb to the mid-2010s). In terms of the full investigation: Template switching captured roughly one uniquely barcoded TCR beta cDNA molecule per two T cells in model experiments. Using deep sequencing normalized with unique cDNA molecular identifiers, the study measured how TCR beta repertoire diversity changes with age. Donors were grouped into four age groups: young (average roughly 17 years), middle-aged (39), aged (around 62) and long-lived (about 89). To avoid experimental bias, donors of different ages were spread randomly across the sequencing lanes. For two donors (one aged 18 to 30 and one aged 80 or older), the study analyzed two additional independent replicas of 1 million unique cDNA reads from the same blood draw.

Broad study findings and their caveats: Observed TCR beta diversity correlated strongly with the percentage of naive T cells measured by flow cytometry. Because the CMV infection status of the donors was unknown, age-related changes in expanded clonotypes may potentially have been confounded. Since profiling was done on bulk unsorted PBMCs, naive and antigen-experienced compartments could not be conclusively compared. Estimates of total diversity based on one million sequenced T cells were regarded as lower bounds and as underestimates. Compared with the aged group, more naive CD4+ T cells, fewer expanded clones and increased TCR diversity were shown by the long-lived group, suggesting age selection. As age increased, observed TCR beta diversity per million T cells dropped in a roughly linear way, and a significant reduction was already evident by age around 41.

Library preparation used 5' RACE. The listed sequencing device is Illumina HiSeq 2500. A second PCR of about 6 to 11 cycles was run with a J-beta primer mix and a sample-barcoded 5' primer. A template-switch 5' adaptor carrying 12 random nucleotides introduced a unique molecular identifier onto each TCR beta cDNA molecule. Each sample yielded at least 2.5 million CDR3-containing paired-end reads. All of the RNA was converted into first-strand cDNA using the Mint cDNA synthesis kit, with a TRBC-specific oligonucleotide serving as the primer. Following uracil-DNA glycosylase treatment, all cDNA underwent a first 18-cycle PCR with the universal primers M1SS and BC2_uni_R. The paper's data handling went like this. For normalization, 1 million high-quality reads were randomly selected from each sample, with every read carrying a distinct molecular identifier. Reads sharing molecular identifiers were discarded rather than binned into consensus sequences. MiTCR, run with a Q25 quality threshold and the strictest error-elimination algorithm, handled CDR3 identification, clonotype clustering and error correction. Lower-bound total TCR beta diversity was estimated with a nonparametric unseen species model using Euler transformation. TCRdb ran its own pipeline on the public reads, namely fastp trimming at Q25 and MiXCR clone calling, and kept in-frame beta chains. Rows matching on CDR3 protein sequence are summarized as one entry with the most common DNA and genes. Here the V and J calls rest on TCRdb's processing, not on the authors' analysis. The sample table records about 1.5 million distinct CDR3 sequences; about 45% of these occur just once. The ten largest clones add up to approximately 4.1% of the sample.

Systemically healthy Caucasian individuals from Russia, around 38 in total and aged about 6 to 100 years, were included as donors. Approximately 9.3 milliliters of peripheral blood were collected from each donor into EDTA-treated Vacutainer tubes. Ficoll-Paque density-gradient centrifugation was used to isolate PBMCs, with at least 6 million per sample. Trizol reagent was used to extract total RNA from the PBMCs, yielding at least 6 micrograms per sample. The percentages of naive CD45RAhigh/CD27high T cells were determined by flow cytometry on a PBMC aliquot from every donor. Comment on this clonotype: What antigen it recognizes has not been identified. At one end the junction does not follow the germline gene, possibly because of a read error.

Sample: blood. This clonotype was sampled from a woman under 30 in good health.

The DNA reads as follows: TGCGCCAGCGGGGGCAGGTACAATGAGCAGTTCTTC. Its product reads: CASGGRYNEQFF. The V and J segments used are TRBV28 and TRBJ2-1, and 8 bases in between align with TRBD2. According to the germline V gene, CDR1 reads MDHEN and CDR2 reads SYDVKM. The CDR3 contains 12 residues, cysteine and phenylalanine counted. Here the CDR3 DNA is all that survives: 36 bases in frame from base 1.